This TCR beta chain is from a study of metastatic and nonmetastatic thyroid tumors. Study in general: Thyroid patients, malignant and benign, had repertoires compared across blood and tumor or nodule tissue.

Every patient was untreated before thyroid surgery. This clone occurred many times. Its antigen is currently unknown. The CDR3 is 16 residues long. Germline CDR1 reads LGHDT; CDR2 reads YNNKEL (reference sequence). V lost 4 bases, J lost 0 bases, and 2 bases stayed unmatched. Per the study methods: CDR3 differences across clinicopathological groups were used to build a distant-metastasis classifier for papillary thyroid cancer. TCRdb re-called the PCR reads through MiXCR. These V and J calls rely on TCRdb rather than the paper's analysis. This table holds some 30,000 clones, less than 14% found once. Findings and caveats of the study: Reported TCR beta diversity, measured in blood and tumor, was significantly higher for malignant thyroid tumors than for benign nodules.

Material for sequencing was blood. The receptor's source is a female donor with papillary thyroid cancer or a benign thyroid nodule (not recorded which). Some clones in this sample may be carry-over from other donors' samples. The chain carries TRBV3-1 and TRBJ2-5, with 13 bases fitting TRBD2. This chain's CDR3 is CASSRGTSGNQETQYF. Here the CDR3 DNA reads TGTGCCAGCAGCCGCGGGACTAGCGGGAACCAAGAGACCCAGTACTTC.